One and the same sample provided the 19 T cell receptor beta chains below, sequenced in a study of early T cells in non-severe SARS-CoV-2 infection. TCRdb itself ran the 5' RACE reads through MiXCR, one entry per CDR3 protein. This table holds about 30,000 distinct CDR3 sequences, around 5% found once. What was sequenced was whole blood. All receptors derive from an adult who was a healthcare worker with PCR-confirmed SARS-CoV-2 infection or an uninfected control (not recorded which).

This sequence joins TRBV7-9 and TRBJ2-1; 8 bases agree with TRBD1. Germline CDR1 and CDR2: SEHNR and FQNEAQ (reference sequence). The CDR3 runs to 16 residues. V was pared by 5 bases and J by 10 bases, with 16 bases of the junction left unmatched. The CDR3: CASSPLLGTGLREQFF. For the CDR3, the DNA is TGTGCCAGCAGCCCCCTGTTGGGGACAGGTTTACGGGAGCAGTTCTTC.

This clonotype has ten or more counts. The chain uses TRBV12-3 or TRBV12-4 and TRBJ2-7; D could derive from TRBD1 or TRBD2 (5 bases each). V was cut by 0 bases and J by 7 bases, with 22 bases left in between. The CDR3 loop spans 17 amino acids. Here the CDR3 reads CASSLAIGTSLQVEQYF. CDR3 nucleotide sequence: TGTGCCAGCAGTTTAGCGATCGGGACCTCCCTTCAGGTGGAGCAGTACTTC.

This clonotype has only a few counts. This chain connects TRBV9 to TRBJ2-1, with TRBD2 matching 9 bases. The CDR3 extends over 16 amino acids. Looked up from germline, CDR1 is SGDLS and CDR2 is YYNGEE. With V trimmed by 2 bases and J by 5 bases, 8 bases remained unmatched. CDR3 DNA: TGTGCCAGCAGCGTCTCCGGACTAGCGCCTCACAATGAGCAGTTCTTC. Translated, it gives CASSVSGLAPHNEQFF.

This clonotype was counted only a few times. The DNA for the CDR3 is TGTGCCAGCAGCTCCACGACTAGCTCTGGGGCCAACGTCCTGACTTTC. Amino acid sequence: CASSSTTSSGANVLTF. The J gene is TRBJ2-6, the V gene TRBV7-3, with D perhaps TRBD2 (6 bases). Germline CDR1 and CDR2: SGHTA and FQGTGA. Trimming took 4 bases from V and 0 from J, leaving 10 bases between them. The CDR3 has 16 amino acids. Complete variable domain (other parts from reference TRBV7-3 and TRBJ2-6): GAGVSQTPSNKVTEKGKYVELRCDPISGHTALYWYRQSLGQGPEFLIYFQGTGAADDSGLPNDRFFAVRPEGSVSTLKIQRTERGDSAVYLCASSSTTSSGANVLTFGAGSRLTVL.

This clonotype was observed many times. The chain combines TRBV11-2 with TRBJ2-3; D remains ambiguous. Trimming pared 1 base from V and 0 bases from J, leaving 5 bases between. The germline gives CDR1 SGHAT, CDR2 FQNNGV. CDR3 length: 14 residues. The DNA of the CDR3 is TGTGCCAGCAGCTTAGTCTCGAGCACAGATACGCAGTATTTT. The encoded protein is CASSLVSSTDTQYF.

The table lists this clonotype with a few counts. The V gene is TRBV28, the J gene TRBJ2-2; 8 bases map to TRBD2. The germline V gene encodes CDR1 MDHEN and CDR2 SYDVKM. The V and J ends lost 3 bases and 6 bases, in that order; junction bases with no gene match: 12. This CDR3 has 17 amino acids. This CDR3 reads CASSFYVLLAEPGELFF. The CDR3 DNA reads TGTGCCAGCAGTTTTTATGTCCTACTAGCGGAACCCGGGGAGCTGTTTTTT.

The sample holds many counts of this clonotype. The genes are TRBV9 and TRBJ2-1, with TRBD2 matching over 11 bases. V shed 0 bases, J shed 16 bases, and the junction held 9 bases outside the gene matches. CDR3 length: 14 residues. Germline loops: CDR1 SGDLS, CDR2 YYNGEE. CDR3 sequence: CASSVETSGRHVFF. CDR3 DNA: TGTGCCAGCAGCGTAGAAACTAGCGGGAGACACGTATTCTTC. Complete variable domain (other parts from reference TRBV9 and TRBJ2-1): DSGVTQTPKHLITATGQRVTLRCSPRSGDLSVYWYQQSLDQGLQFLIQYYNGEERAKGNILERFSAQQFPDLHSELNLSSLELGDSALYFCASSVETSGRHVFFGPGTRLTVL.

This clonotype was counted ten times or more. The V and J genes are TRBV11-2 and TRBJ2-5; 16 nucleotides match TRBD2. V lost 3 bases and J lost 5; bases outside the gene matches: 6. This CDR3 spans 17 amino acids. The germline CDR1 and CDR2 sequences are SGHAT and FQNNGV. CDR3 protein: CASSLGTSGRALETQYF. DNA for the CDR3: TGTGCCAGCAGCTTGGGGACTAGCGGGAGGGCCCTGGAGACCCAGTACTTC.

This clonotype came up many times. The V call is TRBV27, the J call TRBJ2-3; D may be TRBD1 or TRBD2 (5 bases each). Germline-derived CDR1 and CDR2 are MNHEY and SMNVEV (reference sequence). With 6 bases removed from V and 0 bases from J, the gap between germline ends came to 13 bases. CDR3 size: 15 residues. The CDR3 coding sequence is TGTGCCAGCAGCTGGGACGGGTTTAGCACAGATACGCAGTATTTT. Amino acids: CASSWDGFSTDTQYF.

Many counts were recorded for this clonotype. The chain uses TRBV11-2 and TRBJ1-4; the D gene is possibly TRBD1 (5 bases). Germline V gene data show CDR1 as SGHAT and CDR2 as FQNNGV. The CDR3 is made up of 14 amino acids. V shed 3 bases and J shed 8 bases, with 13 bases lying between them. The CDR3 sequence: CASSLDRGSEKLFF. For the CDR3, the DNA is TGTGCCAGCAGCTTGGATAGGGGATCCGAAAAACTGTTTTTT.

This clonotype was seen at least ten times. The V call is TRBV6-5, the J call TRBJ2-3; 7 positions match TRBD1. The length of the CDR3 is 12 residues. With V trimmed by 5 bases and J by 7 bases, 3 bases remained unmatched. Germline V CDR1 and CDR2: MNHEY, SVGAGI. CDR3 DNA: TGTGCCAGCAGTAACAGGGGATATACGCAGTATTTT. Translating gives CASSNRGYTQYF.

This clonotype was observed at least ten times. The J gene is TRBJ2-7, the V gene TRBV11-3; TRBD1 is a possible D gene (6 bases). This CDR3 is built from 12 residues. The ends were cut back, 5 bases at V and 3 bases at J, with 8 bases in the middle. Germline lookup yields CDR1 SGHNT and CDR2 YENEEA. In DNA form, the CDR3 reads TGTGCCAGCAGCAAGGACAGCTACGAGCAGTACTTC. Protein: CASSKDSYEQYF.

The table lists this clonotype with many counts. The V call is TRBV10-2, the J call TRBJ2-5, with a tentative D call TRBD2 (6 bases). Germline CDR1 and CDR2: WSHSY and SAAADI. The CDR3 is made up of 17 amino acids. V was clipped by 0 bases and J by 2 bases, with 16 bases between them. The CDR3 loop reads CASSESGGAKLQETQYF. The CDR3 nucleotides read TGCGCCAGCAGTGAGTCAGGAGGGGCAAAACTGCAAGAGACCCAGTACTTC.

The rearrangement links TRBV7-3 to TRBJ2-1; 11 nucleotides line up with TRBD2. There are 17 residues in the CDR3. Looked up from germline, CDR1 is SGHTA and CDR2 is FQGTGA. Germline trimming cut 3 bases from V and 3 bases from J; bases unmatched to any gene: 7. Written as DNA, the CDR3 is TGTGCCAGCAGCTTCCACGGGACTAGCGGCATCTACAATGAGCAGTTCTTC. Translated: CASSFHGTSGIYNEQFF.

Here the CDR3 reads CSVGGLGLAGTLWDTQYF. Here the CDR3 DNA reads TGCAGCGTCGGGGGGCTGGGGCTAGCGGGCACCCTGTGGGATACGCAGTATTTT. This chain uses TRBV29-1 with TRBJ2-3; TRBD2 matches at 8 bases. This CDR3 is built from 18 residues. In germline, CDR1 is SQVTM, CDR2 ANQGSEA. The junction had 23 bases not matched to a gene; V was cut back by 6 bases and J by 6 bases.

This chain links TRBV18 with TRBJ1-1, with 11 bases matching TRBD1. The V segment lost 3 bases and the J segment 0 bases; nucleotides outside the gene matches: 3. The CDR3 consists of 16 residues. Germline CDR1 KGHSH, CDR2 LQKENI. The CDR3 spells CASSPGQGALNTEAFF. The CDR3 nucleotides are TGTGCCAGCTCACCTGGACAGGGGGCACTGAACACTGAAGCTTTCTTT.

This sequence joins TRBV7-6 and TRBJ1-5, with 10 bases fitting TRBD1. With V trimmed by 5 bases and J by 5 bases, 6 bases remained unmatched. CDR1 is SGHVS and CDR2 is FNYEAQ in the germline V gene. There are 15 residues in the CDR3. The CDR3 DNA reads TGTGCCAGCAGCGGCACCGGACAGGGGGATCAGCCCCAGCATTTT. Its translation: CASSGTGQGDQPQHF.

This clonotype was picked up many times. V and J are TRBV9 and TRBJ2-2; possible D gene TRBD2, 6 bases. Germline V lookup: CDR1 SGDLS, CDR2 YYNGEE. There are 15 residues in the CDR3. The V end lost 7 bases, the J end lost 2 bases, and 15 bases lay between the germline ends. The DNA of the CDR3 is TGTGCCAGCGTTCCAGGGACTGGAAACACCGGGGAGCTGTTTTTT. It encodes CASVPGTGNTGELFF.

The V call is TRBV20-1, the J call TRBJ2-5; D could derive from TRBD1 or TRBD2 (6 bases each). The germline CDR1 and CDR2 sequences are DFQATT and SNEGSKA (reference sequence). The CDR3 is made up of 14 amino acids. V was pared by 4 bases and J by 7 bases, with 19 bases between. The CDR3 reads CSAIPVGGKGTQYF. CDR3 in DNA: TGCAGTGCTATTCCCGTGGGGGGCAAGGGGACCCAGTACTTC.